This entry is about one T cell receptor (beta chain). Its antigen is not yet known. No clone much larger than this one lies a single base away; base qualities are absent. The CDR3 regions of human TCRbeta chains were analyzed by immunosequencing. Per the original workflow: TCRs in the repertoires were compared against a reference library of SARS-CoV-2-specific TCRs that had been generated with the MIRA antigen-specificity platform. Breadth meant the fraction of unique TCRs that were SARS-CoV-2-associated, whereas depth meant the fraction of total T cells that were SARS-CoV-2-associated. Using the MIRA data, each spike-specific TCR was assigned both to the spike region to which the TCR was reactive and to a CD4 or CD8 class. Log10-transformed breadth and depth values were compared by one-way ANOVA with Sidak's multiple comparisons tests. In TCRdb, the immuneACCESS table is reduced to in-frame sequences with V and J assigned. These tables do not hold every clone; where another copy was compared, an unresolved V gene accounts for under half, and the others remain unexplained. V and J calls and clone size come straight from that table; D and trimming were deduced from the DNA. The sample table holds roughly 100,000 clones, of which 90% were seen once. Around 5% of the sample is held by the ten biggest clonotypes.

This entry is derived from a study of T cell responses to AZD1222 COVID-19 vaccine (dated by TCRdb to about 2021). Regarding the research as a whole: AZD1222 recipients given second doses at about 4 weeks or at about 12 weeks were pooled, since spike-specific TCR depth and breadth were not found to differ between the two schedules. A total of 230 to 250 trial participants underwent TCR sequencing, of whom nearly 210 had received two doses of AZD1222 and around 26 had received two doses of the MenACWY control vaccine. Trial participants were enrolled by age into subgroups of 18-55, 56-69 and 70-plus years, and around 150, 28 and 57 TCR-sequenced participants, respectively, were included in these subgroups. On the study overall, not on this receptor specifically: CD4 TCRs associated with the vaccine covered the entire spike protein, and the dominant responses were in regions 160-218 and 743-854. Nearly half of unique spike-specific TCRs reportedly recognized epitopes outside regions mutated in the B.1.351 and B.1.1.7 variants. Only a handful of AZD1222 recipients were SARS-CoV-2 seropositive at baseline, limiting conclusions about previously exposed vaccinees. Because no day 14 peak-response samples were available, the repertoires could be characterized only after the peak T cell response. In the small 56-69-year group, the increase in depth fell short of significance, most likely because of low power. Most participants were white British and females outnumbered males, and the authors suggested that clonal diversity may have been underestimated. A significant rise in spike-specific TCR breadth and depth was observed after two AZD1222 doses relative to day 0 and relative to MenACWY recipients.

For this chain, trimming is 8 bases at the V end and 4 bases at the J end, and the number of junction bases without a gene match is 12. CDR1 and CDR2 are read off the germline V gene (reference sequence) as LNHNV and YYDKDF. The CDR3 spans 16 residues, from the cysteine through the phenylalanine. CDR3 DNA only is kept here, 48 bases in frame from base 1. What this sample's time point label stands for: baseline before first vaccination. Samples from vaccinated people were obtained from the UK trials COV001 and COV002, which included a single-blind randomized controlled phase 2/3 trial of AZD1222 (ChAdOx1 nCoV-19) in healthy adults. For TCRbeta chain sequencing, PBMC samples from trial participants were taken at day 0 and at day 28 after the second dose.

The V and J genes are TRBV15 and TRBJ2-2, with 8 middle bases fitting TRBD1. This specimen consisted of peripheral blood, obtained on day 0 of AZD1222 vaccination. The sequence was collected from an adult in good health. In nucleotide form, the sequence is TGTGCCACCCCACGCGGACAGGGCCAAACCACCGGGGAGCTGTTTTTT. It codes for CATPRGQGQTTGELFF.